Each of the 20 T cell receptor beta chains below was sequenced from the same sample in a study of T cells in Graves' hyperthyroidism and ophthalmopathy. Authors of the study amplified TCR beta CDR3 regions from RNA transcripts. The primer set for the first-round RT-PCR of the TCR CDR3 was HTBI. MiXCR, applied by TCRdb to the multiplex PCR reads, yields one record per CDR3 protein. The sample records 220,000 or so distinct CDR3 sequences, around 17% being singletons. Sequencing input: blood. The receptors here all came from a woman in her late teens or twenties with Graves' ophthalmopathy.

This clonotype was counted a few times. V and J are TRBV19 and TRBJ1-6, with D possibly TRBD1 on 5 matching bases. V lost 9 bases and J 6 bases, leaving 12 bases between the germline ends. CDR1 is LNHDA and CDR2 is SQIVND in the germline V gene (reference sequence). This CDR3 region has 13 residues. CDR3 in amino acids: CASRRQTNSPLHF. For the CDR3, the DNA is TGTGCCAGCCGTCGACAGACTAATTCACCCCTCCACTTT.

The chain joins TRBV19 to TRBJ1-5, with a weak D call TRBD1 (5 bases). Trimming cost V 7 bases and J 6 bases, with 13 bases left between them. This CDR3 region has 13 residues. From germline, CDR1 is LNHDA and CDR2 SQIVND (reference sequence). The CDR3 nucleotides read TGTGCCAGTACCCAAACTAGGGGTCAGCCCCAGCATTTT. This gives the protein CASTQTRGQPQHF.

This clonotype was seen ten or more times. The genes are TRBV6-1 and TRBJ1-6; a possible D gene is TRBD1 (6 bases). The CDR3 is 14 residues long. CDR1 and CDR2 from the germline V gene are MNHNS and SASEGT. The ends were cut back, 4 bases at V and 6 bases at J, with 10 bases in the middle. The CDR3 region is CASSGGGFNSPLHF. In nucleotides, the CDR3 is TGTGCCAGCAGTGGAGGGGGTTTTAATTCACCCCTCCACTTT.

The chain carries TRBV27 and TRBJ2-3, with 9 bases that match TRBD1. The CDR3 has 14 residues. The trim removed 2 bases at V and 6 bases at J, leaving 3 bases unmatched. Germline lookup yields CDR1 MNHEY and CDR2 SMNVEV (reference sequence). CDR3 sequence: CASSLRTGVDTQYF. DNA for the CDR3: TGTGCCAGCAGTTTACGGACAGGGGTGGATACGCAGTATTTT.

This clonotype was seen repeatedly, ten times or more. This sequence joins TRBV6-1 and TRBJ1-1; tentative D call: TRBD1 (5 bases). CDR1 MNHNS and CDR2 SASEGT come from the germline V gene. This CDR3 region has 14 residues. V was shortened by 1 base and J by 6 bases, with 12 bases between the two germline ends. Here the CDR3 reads CASSEVPQGAEAFF. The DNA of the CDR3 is TGTGCCAGCAGTGAAGTACCCCAGGGCGCTGAAGCTTTCTTT.

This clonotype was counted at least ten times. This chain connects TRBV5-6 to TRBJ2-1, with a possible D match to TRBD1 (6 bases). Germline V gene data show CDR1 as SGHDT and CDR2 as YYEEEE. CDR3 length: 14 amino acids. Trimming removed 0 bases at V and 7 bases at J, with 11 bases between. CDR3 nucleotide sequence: TGTGCCAGCAGCTTGGTCAGGGGAAGGAATGAGCAGTTCTTC. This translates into CASSLVRGRNEQFF.

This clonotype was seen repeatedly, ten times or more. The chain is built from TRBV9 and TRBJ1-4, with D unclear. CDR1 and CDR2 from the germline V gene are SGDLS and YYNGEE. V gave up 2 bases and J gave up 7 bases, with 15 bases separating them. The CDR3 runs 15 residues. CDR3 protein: CASSVETGESEKLFF. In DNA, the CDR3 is TGTGCCAGCAGCGTGGAAACGGGAGAGAGTGAAAAACTGTTTTTT.

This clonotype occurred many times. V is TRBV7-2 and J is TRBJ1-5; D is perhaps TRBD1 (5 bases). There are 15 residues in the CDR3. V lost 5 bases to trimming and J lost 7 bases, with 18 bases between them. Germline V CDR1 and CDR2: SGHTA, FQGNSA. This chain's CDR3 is CASSQFAGSGQPQHF. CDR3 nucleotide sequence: TGTGCCAGCAGCCAGTTTGCAGGGAGTGGGCAGCCCCAGCATTTT.

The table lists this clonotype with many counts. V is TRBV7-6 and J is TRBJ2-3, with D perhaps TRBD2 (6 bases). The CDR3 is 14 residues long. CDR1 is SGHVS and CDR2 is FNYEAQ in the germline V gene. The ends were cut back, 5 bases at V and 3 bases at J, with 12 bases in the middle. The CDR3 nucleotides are TGTGCCAGCAGCCGGGGACTTGGAACAGATACGCAGTATTTT. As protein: CASSRGLGTDTQYF.

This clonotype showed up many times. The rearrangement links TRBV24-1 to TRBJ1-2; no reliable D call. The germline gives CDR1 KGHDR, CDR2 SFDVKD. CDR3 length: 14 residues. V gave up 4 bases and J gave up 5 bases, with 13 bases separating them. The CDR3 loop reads CATSDRTSTYGYTF. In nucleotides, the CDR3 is TGTGCCACCAGTGACAGAACAAGTACTTATGGCTACACCTTC.

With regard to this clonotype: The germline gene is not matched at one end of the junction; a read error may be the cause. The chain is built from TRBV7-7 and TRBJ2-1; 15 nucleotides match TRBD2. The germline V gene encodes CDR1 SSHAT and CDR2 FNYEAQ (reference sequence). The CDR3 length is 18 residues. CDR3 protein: CASSFPGLAGGEYNEQFF. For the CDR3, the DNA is TGTGCTAGCAGCTTCCCGGGACTAGCGGGGGGCGAATACAATGAGCAGTTCTTC. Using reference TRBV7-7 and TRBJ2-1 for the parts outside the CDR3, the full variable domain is GAGVSQSPRYKVTKRGQDVTLRCDPISSHATLYWYQQALGQGPEFLTYFNYEAQPDKSGLPSDRFSAERPEGSISTLTIQRTEQRDSAMYRCASSFPGLAGGEYNEQFFGPGTRLTVL.

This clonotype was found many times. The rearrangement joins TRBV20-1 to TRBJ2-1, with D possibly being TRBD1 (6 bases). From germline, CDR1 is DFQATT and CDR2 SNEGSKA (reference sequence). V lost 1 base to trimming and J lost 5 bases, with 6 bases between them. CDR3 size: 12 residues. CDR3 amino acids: CSARGTDNEQFF. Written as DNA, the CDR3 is TGCAGTGCTAGAGGGACAGACAATGAGCAGTTCTTC.

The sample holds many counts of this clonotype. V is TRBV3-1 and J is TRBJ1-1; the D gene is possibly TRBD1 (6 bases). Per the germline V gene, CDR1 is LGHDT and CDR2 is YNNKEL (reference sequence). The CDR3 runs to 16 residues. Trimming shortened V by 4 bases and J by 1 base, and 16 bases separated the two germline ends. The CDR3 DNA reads TGTGCCAGCAGCCCCGGGGAGGGGGAAACGAACACTGAAGCTTTCTTT. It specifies CASSPGEGETNTEAFF. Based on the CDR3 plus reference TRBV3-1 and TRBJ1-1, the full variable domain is DTAVSQTPKYLVTQMGNDKSIKCEQNLGHDTMYWYKQDSKKFLKIMFSYNNKELIINETVPNRFSPKSPDKAHLNLHINSLELGDSAVYFCASSPGEGETNTEAFFGQGTRLTVV.

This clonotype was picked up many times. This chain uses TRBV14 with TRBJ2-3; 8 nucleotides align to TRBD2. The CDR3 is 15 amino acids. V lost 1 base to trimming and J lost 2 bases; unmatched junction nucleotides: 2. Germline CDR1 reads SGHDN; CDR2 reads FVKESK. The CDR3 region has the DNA TGTGCCAGCAGCCAAGGCGGGGGGTACACAGATACGCAGTATTTT. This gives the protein CASSQGGGYTDTQYF.

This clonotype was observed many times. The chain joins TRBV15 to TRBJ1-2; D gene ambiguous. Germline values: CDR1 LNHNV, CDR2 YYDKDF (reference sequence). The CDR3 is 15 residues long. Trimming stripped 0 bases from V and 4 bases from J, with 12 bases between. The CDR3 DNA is TGTGCCACCAGCAGAGATCGTAGGACGGTCTATGGCTACACCTTC. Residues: CATSRDRRTVYGYTF.

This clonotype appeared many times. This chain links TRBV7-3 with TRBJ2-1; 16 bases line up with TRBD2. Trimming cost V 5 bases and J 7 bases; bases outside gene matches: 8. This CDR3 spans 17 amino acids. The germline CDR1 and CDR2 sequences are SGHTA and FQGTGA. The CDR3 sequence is CASSPPGLAGGLNEQFF. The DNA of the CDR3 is TGTGCCAGCAGCCCACCGGGACTAGCGGGGGGGCTTAATGAGCAGTTCTTC.

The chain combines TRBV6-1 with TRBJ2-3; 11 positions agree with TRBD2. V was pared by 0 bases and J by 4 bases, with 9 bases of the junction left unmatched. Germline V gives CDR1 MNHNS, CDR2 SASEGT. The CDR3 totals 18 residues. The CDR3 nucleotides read TGTGCCAGCAGTGAAGCTAGCGGGGGGGCCGAGATACCAGATACGCAGTATTTT. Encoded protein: CASSEASGGAEIPDTQYF.

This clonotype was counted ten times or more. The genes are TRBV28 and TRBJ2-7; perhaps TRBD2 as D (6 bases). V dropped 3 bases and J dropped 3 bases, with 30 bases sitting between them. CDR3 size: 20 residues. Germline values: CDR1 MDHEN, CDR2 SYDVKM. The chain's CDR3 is CASSFPTNRQRAALHYEQYF. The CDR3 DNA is TGTGCCAGCAGTTTTCCCACGAATAGGCAGCGGGCGGCACTGCACTACGAGCAGTACTTC.

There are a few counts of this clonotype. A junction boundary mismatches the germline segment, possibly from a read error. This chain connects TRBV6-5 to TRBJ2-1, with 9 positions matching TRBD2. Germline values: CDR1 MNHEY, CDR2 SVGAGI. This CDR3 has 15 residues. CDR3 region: CASSDSAGGLYEQFF. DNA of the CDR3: TGTGCCAGCAGTGACTCTGCGGGGGGGCTCTATGAGCAGTTCTTC.

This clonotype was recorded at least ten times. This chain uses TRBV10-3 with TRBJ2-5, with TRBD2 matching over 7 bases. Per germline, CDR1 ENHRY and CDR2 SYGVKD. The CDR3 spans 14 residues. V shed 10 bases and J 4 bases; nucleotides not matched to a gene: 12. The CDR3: CATRDAGVGETQYF. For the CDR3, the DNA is TGTGCCACCCGGGATGCGGGAGTGGGAGAGACCCAGTACTTC.